This TCR beta chain was identified during a study of blood T cell repertoires in COVID-19. Study information: The cDNA or gDNA used as material had been derived from T cells, B-cell-depleted T cells, or PBMCs.

The CDR3 runs 15 residues. Germline CDR1 GTSNPN, CDR2 SVGIG (reference sequence). V was shortened by 0 bases and J by 2 bases, with 14 bases between the two germline ends. The table came from immunoSEQ multiplex PCR; TCRdb's copy has only in-frame clones and leaves some out. The sample comprises 200,000 to 300,000 clones, 84% of which are singletons, and roughly 4% rests with the top ten. Sequencing input: peripheral blood. This sequence was found in a man in his sixties with acute or convalescent COVID-19. J is TRBJ2-7 and V is TRBV30, with D maybe TRBD2 (6 bases). The CDR3 is CAWSVPGLATYEQYF. The CDR3 coding sequence is TGTGCCTGGAGTGTACCGGGACTCGCAACCTACGAGCAGTACTTC.